This TCR beta chain stems from a study of cytomegalovirus exposure and HLA in healthy donors. This clone was seen a few times. Its antigen is not known. Regarding the study as a whole: The HLA-A and HLA-B alleles of most subjects were reportedly predicted accurately from TCR beta sequences.

The CDR3 runs to 14 residues. Trimming left V 2 bases short and J 4 bases short, with 10 bases between. The germline V gene encodes CDR1 SGHNT and CDR2 YYREEE (reference sequence). The study ran its PCR with 60 Vbeta and 13 Jbeta primers. Sequencing used immunoSEQ multiplex PCR; TCRdb keeps in-frame clones, though not all of them. The data contain 180,000 or so clones, about 82% of them singletons. The sequence was collected from a female donor in good health and CMV-seronegative. Source material: PBMCs. The chain employs TRBV5-4 and TRBJ1-3; D is undetermined. The CDR3 DNA is TGTGCCAGCAGCTTCCGAGCGGAGGGAAACACCATATATTTT. Amino acids: CASSFRAEGNTIYF.